This TCR beta chain came from a study of molecular identifiers for immune sequencing clone quantification. Findings and caveats of the study: Whereas naive cells kept under 1% of molecules in clones above 20 RNA copies, such clones held over 98% in effectors. Among about a million naive cells, spiked Jurkat TCR RNA from a single cell was reportedly detectable.

About this clonotype: Its antigen is currently unknown.

The CDR3 is 15 amino acids. V lost 3 bases to trimming and J lost 2 bases, with 13 bases between them. In germline, CDR1 is SEHNR, CDR2 FQNEAQ (reference sequence). Previously described methods and listed TCR primers were employed for the bulk TCR libraries. TCRdb called the PCR reads again in MiXCR, with one record for every CDR3 protein. The sample has 460,000 or so distinct CDR3 sequences; about a fifth are singletons. This sequence joins TRBV7-9 and TRBJ2-5; no clear D gene. Sequencing was performed on naive CD8+ T cells from blood, with Jurkat cell RNA spiked in. Regarding subset: FACS-sorted CD8+CD4-CCR7+CD45RA+ naive T cells. The TCR originated in a human donor in good health. Some libraries in this study had Jurkat cell RNA spiked in. CDR3 protein: CASSFVDGLQETQYF. CDR3 sequence (DNA): TGTGCCAGCAGCTTTGTGGATGGATTACAAGAGACCCAGTACTTC.